The entry that follows covers one T cell receptor (beta chain) sequence. Antigen unknown. The data stem from a study of CD8 T cell repertoires and HIV-1 epitope variants. At the level of the study: Separate wells received one of Twenty-five Gag or Nef variant peptides. Autologous T cell-negative cells served as antigen-presenting cells in equal numbers. Separate from the cultures, 1M uncultured T cells served as baseline.

Findings of the study overall: Beta chains alone show antigen proliferation, not cytokine profile or function.

Some clones are missing from TCRdb's copy, which holds only in-frame ones; the method was immunoSEQ multiplex PCR. The data hold 5,000 to 6,000 clones, with about 60% observed a single time. There are 19 residues in the CDR3. CDR1 is MDHEN and CDR2 is SYDVKM in the germline V gene. V dropped 5 bases and J dropped 6; count of bases not matched to a gene: 21. The V and J genes are TRBV28 and TRBJ2-2, with 7 bases fitting TRBD1. This receptor was obtained from a male donor with HIV. The sample was cultured CD8+ T cells derived from PBMCs. The CDR3 DNA reads as TGTGCCAGCAGTAGCCCTAGGGCGGATAGACAGGGTTATGCCGGGGAGCTGTTTTTT. As protein: CASSSPRADRQGYAGELFF.